This TCR beta chain was retrieved from a study of CD8+CD57+ T cells in acquired aplastic anemia. Whole-study results and caveats: Simpson's diversity of CD8+ cells was not significantly different in patients compared with controls.

CD8+CD57+ cell expansion had been shown by flow cytometry in patients chosen for sequencing. In all patients, the disease was severe acquired aplastic anemia. All patients were therapy-naive when blood was sampled. This clonotype has at least ten counts. As yet, its antigen is unknown. Profiles of TCR beta VDJ and CDR3 were generated from a genomic DNA template. TCRdb re-derived calls from the reads in MiXCR, one entry per CDR3 protein. The sample yields about 180,000 distinct CDR3 sequences, roughly 50% seen once. Germline V gives CDR1 MNHNS, CDR2 SASEGT. This CDR3 region has 14 residues. V dropped 5 bases and J dropped 5; count of bases not matched to a gene: 7.

The receptor comes from a human donor with aplastic anemia. The gene calls are TRBV6-1 and TRBJ2-5; TRBD1 matches at 8 bases. Material: sorted CD4+, CD8+, or CD8+CD57+ T cells (not recorded which) from PBMCs. CDR3 residues: CASSQDRGGETQYF. CDR3 sequence (DNA): TGTGCCAGCAGTCAAGACAGGGGTGGGGAGACCCAGTACTTC.